This passage covers 14 T cell receptor beta chains from one sample sequenced in a study of STAT5B mutations in CD4+ large granular lymphocyte leukemia. Produced via immunoSEQ multiplex PCR; TCRdb's table is partial and in-frame only. The table records fewer than 40,000 clones, 85% to 90% of them present only once. The specimen was CD4+ T cells from blood buffy coats. These receptors were obtained from a human donor in good health.

This sequence joins TRBV4-1 and TRBJ2-5, with 10 bases lining up with TRBD1. The DNA end is more similar to TRBJ2-7, so the J call may be wrong. The CDR3 sequence is 15 residues long. Germline V gene data show CDR1 as MGHRA and CDR2 as YSYEKL. CDR3 loop: CASSQAGTGVSEQYF. CDR3 bases: TGCGCCAGCAGCCAGGCTGGGACAGGGGTTTCCGAGCAGTACTTC.

J is TRBJ2-7 and V is TRBV5-1, with a tentative D call TRBD2 (6 bases). From germline, CDR1 is SGHRS and CDR2 YFSETQ. This CDR3 is built from 18 residues. V lost 4 bases and J 0 bases, leaving 23 bases between the germline ends. In DNA, the CDR3 is TGCGCCAGCAGCGTCACCGCGCCACGGCGGGGTAACTCCTACGAGCAGTACTTC. Translated: CASSVTAPRRGNSYEQYF.

This rearrangement joins TRBV28 to TRBJ2-1; D might be TRBD1 (6 bases). Trimming shortened V by 3 bases and J by 6 bases, and 15 bases separated the two germline ends. CDR3 length equals 15 residues. CDR1 and CDR2 from the germline V gene are MDHEN and SYDVKM. The CDR3 spells CASSFLPGTPNEQFF. The CDR3 DNA reads TGTGCCAGCAGTTTTCTCCCCGGGACACCCAATGAGCAGTTCTTC.

About this clone itself: Other DNA sequences from this sample encode an identical CDR3 as well. This chain uses TRBV18 with TRBJ2-7; possible D gene TRBD1, 6 bases. Germline V CDR1 and CDR2: KGHSH, LQKENI. Deletions cut 0 bases from V and 1 base from J, with 7 bases between. This CDR3 has 14 amino acids. The CDR3 spells CASSPPTGSYEQYF. The CDR3 DNA reads as TGTGCCAGCTCACCACCGACAGGATCCTACGAGCAGTACTTC.

The V call is TRBV9, the J call TRBJ1-2; D is possibly TRBD1 (6 bases). V lost 3 bases, J lost 2 bases, and 8 bases lay in between. This CDR3 is built from 13 residues. Germline V lookup: CDR1 SGDLS, CDR2 YYNGEE. Written as DNA, the CDR3 is TGTGCCAGCAGCGGGACAGCGAACTATGGCTACACCTTC. This sequence encodes CASSGTANYGYTF.

The chain's CDR3 is CASSSLTGGHQPQHF. The CDR3 region has the DNA TGTGCCAGCAGTTCCCTAACAGGGGGGCATCAGCCCCAGCATTTT. The V and J genes are TRBV6-5 and TRBJ1-5; 8 bases line up with TRBD1. V lost 4 bases to trimming and J lost 5 bases; unmatched junction nucleotides: 7. The CDR3 is 15 residues long. CDR1 and CDR2 from the germline V gene are MNHEY and SVGAGI.

V is TRBV5-8 and J is TRBJ2-1, with TRBD1 identical over 9 bases. V gave up 3 bases and J gave up 8 bases; unmatched junction bases: 9. The CDR3 is 15 residues long. CDR1 is SGHTS, CDR2 YDEGEE, per germline. The CDR3 is CASSYRGLNMDEQFF. The DNA of the CDR3 is TGTGCCAGCAGCTACAGGGGGCTGAATATGGATGAGCAGTTCTTC. The full variable domain, with the rest looked up from reference TRBV5-8 and TRBJ2-1, is EAGVTQSPTHLIKTRGQQATLRCSPISGHTSVYWYQQALGLGLQFLLWYDEGEERNRGNFPPRFSGRQFPNYSSELNVNALELEDSALYLCASSYRGLNMDEQFFGPGTRLTVL.

The chain is built from TRBV11-1 and TRBJ2-7; D unresolved. CDR1 is SGHAT, CDR2 FQDESV, per germline (reference sequence). This CDR3 spans 12 amino acids. Trimming removed 6 bases at V and 5 bases at J, with 11 bases between. The CDR3 region is CASSLYRDEQYF. The CDR3 nucleotides read TGTGCCAGCAGTCTTTATAGGGACGAGCAGTACTTC. The complete variable domain, with remaining parts taken from reference TRBV11-1 and TRBJ2-7, reads EAEVAQSPRYKITEKSQAVAFWCDPISGHATLYWYRQILGQGPELLVQFQDESVVDDSQLPKDRFSAERLKGVDSTLKIQPAELGDSAMYLCASSLYRDEQYFGPGTRLTVT.

The chain links TRBV19 to TRBJ2-7; TRBD2 aligns across 9 bases. CDR1 and CDR2 (germline): LNHDA, SQIVND (reference sequence). CDR3 length: 14 amino acids. Trimming took 5 bases from V and 3 from J; bases not matched to a gene: 5. Here the CDR3 reads CASSPTTSGYEQYF. For the CDR3, the DNA is TGTGCCAGTAGTCCAACGACTAGCGGCTACGAGCAGTACTTC.

This rearrangement joins TRBV11-2 to TRBJ2-7; a possible D gene is TRBD1 (6 bases). Trimming cost V 5 bases and J 3 bases, with 14 bases left between them. This CDR3 is 14 amino acids long. Germline CDR1 is SGHAT and CDR2 is FQNNGV. CDR3 nucleotide sequence: TGTGCCAGCAGCGCCGACAGGCCACGCTACGAGCAGTACTTC. Translation: CASSADRPRYEQYF.

J is TRBJ2-2 and V is TRBV6-5; no clear D. There are 14 residues in the CDR3. Germline CDR1 MNHEY, CDR2 SVGAGI. The V end was cut by 6 bases, the J end by 4 bases, with 12 bases between. The CDR3 nucleotides are TGTGCCAGCAGAAAGTCGATCTTCACCGGGGAGCTGTTTTTT. Protein sequence: CASRKSIFTGELFF.

This sequence joins TRBV2 and TRBJ2-5; perhaps TRBD2 as D (5 bases). V was shortened by 0 bases and J by 5 bases, with 13 bases between the two germline ends. This CDR3 is 15 amino acids long. Per germline, CDR1 SNHLY and CDR2 FYNNEI. CDR3 residues: CASSEARLATETQYF. CDR3 in DNA: TGTGCCAGCAGTGAAGCTCGCCTAGCCACGGAGACCCAGTACTTC.

This chain links TRBV19 with TRBJ2-3, with D tentatively TRBD1 (6 bases). Germline CDR1 LNHDA, CDR2 SQIVND (reference sequence). The V gene lost 7 bases and the J gene lost 5 bases, with 13 bases spanning the gap. This CDR3 has 13 amino acids. CDR3 DNA sequence: TGTGCCAGTAACCTGGGGGCGGAAGATACGCAGTATTTT. This encodes CASNLGAEDTQYF.

This rearrangement joins TRBV13 to TRBJ2-3, with D unclear. The CDR3 sequence is 14 residues long. Looked up from germline, CDR1 is PRHDT and CDR2 is FYEKMQ (reference sequence). Trimming shortened V by 3 bases and J by 1 base, and 8 bases separated the two germline ends. In nucleotides, the CDR3 is TGTGCCAGCAGCTTGGCACTTCGCACAGATACGCAGTATTTT. It yields the protein CASSLALRTDTQYF. The variable domain in full, with the rest retrieved from reference TRBV13 and TRBJ2-3, is AAGVIQSPRHLIKEKRETATLKCYPIPRHDTVYWYQQGPGQDPQFLISFYEKMQSDKGSIPDRFSAQQFSDYHSELNMSSLELGDSALYFCASSLALRTDTQYFGPGTRLTVL.